This T cell receptor beta chain originates from a study of shared clonotypes between healthy human individuals. For the study at large: Used for every donor were three CD4 naive, three CD4 memory, two CD8 naive and one CD8 memory plate.

Trimming pared 7 bases from V and 10 bases from J, leaving 6 bases between. The CDR3 covers 9 residues. Looked up from germline, CDR1 is SGDLS and CDR2 is YYNGEE. The study drew its donors from healthy HIV-negative adults without recent acute infections or vaccinations. From CD4+ cells came CD45RA+ naive and CD45RA-negative memory subsets. Clones were sequenced by immunoSEQ multiplex PCR, and TCRdb holds only the in-frame ones, with some missing. This table holds around 720,000 clones, approximately 73% found once. This TCR was sampled from a woman aged 25 to 39 in good health. The V call is TRBV9, the J call TRBJ2-1, with D uncertain. Source material: memory CD4+ T cells sorted from blood. Subset in this sample: CD45RA-negative fraction. As DNA, the CDR3 is TGTGCCAGCTGGGGAGAGCAGTTCTTC. It yields the protein CASWGEQFF.